Listed below are T cell receptor beta chains from one sample, sequenced in a study of CD4 and CD8 cells across lung adenocarcinoma regions. One entry per CDR3 protein, called by TCRdb with MiXCR from the PCR reads. The top ten clones hold about 20% of a sample with about 11,000 distinct CDR3 sequences, about 48% of them seen once. Sequenced material: CD4+ T cells from the center of a lung tumor. All receptors derive from a male donor with lung adenocarcinoma. The CD4 and CD8 labels of this study may be unreliable. Both conserved end residues are part of each CDR3. The D gene is left open where the match is weak. Only some rows state a clone size, as once, few, many or a class for expanded clones.

abundance	v_gene	j_gene	d_gene	CDR3aa	CDR3nt
few	TRBV6-1	TRBJ2-1	-	CASSEAASPLFAGTPAEQFF	TGTGCCAGCAGTGAAGCGGCGAGTCCCCTCTTTGCGGGGACCCCGGCCGAGCAGTTCTTC
few	TRBV6-2/TRBV6-3	TRBJ1-3	-	CASRLSSGNTIYF	TGTGCCAGCAGGCTGTCCTCTGGAAACACCATATATTTT
once	TRBV6-5	TRBJ2-3	-	CASSYPGDTQYF	TGTGCCAGCAGTTACCCCGGCGATACGCAGTATTTT
-	TRBV6-1	TRBJ2-1	-	CASGRGRGAKNTQYF	TGTGCCAGCGGACGGGGGCGGGGAGCCAAAAACACGCAGTATTTC
medium-sized	TRBV6-1	TRBJ1-2	-	CASSDGPTRGYTF	TGTGCCAGCAGTGATGGACCGACGAGGGGCTACACCTTC
-	TRBV7-2	TRBJ2-5	TRBD2	CAGSGGGGKDTQYF	TGTGCGGGCAGCGGGGGCGGGGGCAAAGACACTCAGTACTTC
once	TRBV10-3	TRBJ2-3	-	CAGGERGGDPETQYF	TGTGCCGGGGGTGAGAGGGGCGGGGACCCAGAGACCCAGTATTTT
large	TRBV6-5	TRBJ2-5	TRBD2	CASSSPTFASGDQETQYF	TGTGCCAGCAGTTCCCCCACTTTCGCTAGCGGAGATCAAGAGACCCAGTACTTC
-	TRBV6-1	TRBJ1-2	TRBD1	CASTIGTGGYGYTF	TGTGCCAGCACTATTGGGACAGGGGGCTATGGCTACACCTTC
-	TRBV11-3	TRBJ2-1	TRBD2	CASSHPGLAGGPSDEQFF	TGTGCCAGCAGCCACCCCGGACTAGCGGGAGGGCCGTCGGATGAGCAGTTCTTC
many	TRBV7-2	TRBJ2-7	-	CASSWGTRTAYEQYF	TGTGCCAGCAGCTGGGGGACTCGGACGGCCTACGAGCAGTACTTC